Shown below are 5 T cell receptor beta chains from a single sample sequenced in a study of blood T cell repertoires in COVID-19. Clones were read by immunoSEQ multiplex PCR, and TCRdb kept only the in-frame ones, dropping some. The sample shows about 150,000 clones, around 73% of them seen only once. The sample taken for sequencing was peripheral blood. Receptors originate from a man aged 60 to 69 who had recovered from COVID-19.

In DNA form, the CDR3 reads TGTGCCAGCAGTGACCGGGGGGGGCCACCAGATACGCAGTATTTT. It is translated as CASSDRGGPPDTQYF. The chain is built from TRBV6-4 and TRBJ2-3; 8 bases agree with TRBD2. The CDR3 length is 15 residues. J gave up 4 bases and V 2 bases, and 5 bases lay outside the gene matches. Germline loops: CDR1 MRHNA, CDR2 SNTAGT.

The genes are TRBV27 and TRBJ1-2, with 8 bases fitting TRBD1. From germline, CDR1 is MNHEY and CDR2 SMNVEV (reference sequence). V was clipped by 7 bases and J by 0 bases; unmatched bases: 7. The CDR3 contains 15 residues. The CDR3 sequence: CASKQGATANYGYTF. CDR3 bases: TGTGCCAGCAAGCAGGGGGCAACTGCTAACTATGGCTACACCTTC.

The rearrangement joins TRBV29-1 to TRBJ1-5; D not certain. The CDR3 spans 13 residues. The V end lost 7 bases, the J end lost 6 bases, and 16 bases lay between the germline ends. Germline CDR1 SQVTM, CDR2 ANQGSEA. CDR3 nucleotide sequence: TGCAGCGCCCGGACGGCCGAGGGTCAGCCCCAGCATTTT. The encoded protein is CSARTAEGQPQHF.

V gene TRBV28 combines with J gene TRBJ1-4, with 8 bases matching TRBD1. Germline CDR1 reads MDHEN; CDR2 reads SYDVKM. The length of the CDR3 is 14 residues. After removal of 6 bases from V and 15 bases from J, the junction contained 15 bases not matched to a gene. CDR3 DNA: TGTGCCAGCAGATCGACAGCCCTAAACAGGGGGTTGTTTTTT. Translated: CASRSTALNRGLFF.

This clone was recorded a few times. The J gene is TRBJ2-5, the V gene TRBV10-2; 9 bases fit TRBD2. Germline CDR1 and CDR2: WSHSY and SAAADI. CDR3 length: 14 residues. With 7 bases clipped from V and 1 base from J, the junction kept 4 bases outside the gene matches. As DNA, the CDR3 is TGCGCCAGCAAGTTAGCGGGGGCCCAAGAGACCCAGTACTTC. Its protein is CASKLAGAQETQYF.